Shown below are 12 T cell receptor beta chains from a single sample sequenced in a study of T-cell reconstitution after alpha-beta-depleted transplantation in children. Unique molecular identifiers were used to barcode this TCRbeta library. MiXCR, applied by TCRdb to the PCR reads, yields one record per CDR3 protein. Among 300,000 to 350,000 distinct CDR3 sequences, 20% to 30% were seen once, and the ten largest hold approximately 11%. The material sequenced was PBMCs, mostly from graft donor cells, taken 180 days after TCRalphabeta/CD19-depleted stem cell transplant. The receptor source for this set is a male patient aged 10 to 17 who had a stem cell transplant for acute lymphoblastic leukemia, so the T cells may come from the graft donor.

The rearrangement uses TRBV14 and TRBJ2-7; D tentatively reads TRBD1 or TRBD2 (5 bases each). The germline V gene has CDR1 SGHDN and CDR2 FVKESK. Trimming left V 8 bases short and J 0 bases short, with 8 bases between. This CDR3 is 12 amino acids long. The chain's CDR3 is CASGGGSYEQYF. Here the CDR3 DNA reads TGTGCCAGCGGGGGTGGCTCCTACGAGCAGTACTTC.

This clonotype has a handful of counts. The gene calls are TRBV18 and TRBJ1-1; D unclear. The CDR3 runs 16 residues. CDR1 KGHSH and CDR2 LQKENI come from the germline V gene. The V end was cut by 0 bases, the J end by 0 bases, with 11 bases between. DNA of the CDR3: TGTGCCAGCTCACCACCGGGATCTCGAATGAACACTGAAGCTTTCTTT. Its translation: CASSPPGSRMNTEAFF.

This chain joins TRBV4-1 and TRBJ2-7, with D possibly being TRBD1 (5 bases). The CDR3 is made up of 13 amino acids. The germline V gene has CDR1 MGHRA and CDR2 YSYEKL. V dropped 1 base and J dropped 4 bases, with 8 bases sitting between them. CDR3 DNA: TGCGCCAGCAGCCAAGGAGACAGTTACGAGCAGTACTTC. The encoded protein is CASSQGDSYEQYF.

This chain links TRBV7-3 with TRBJ2-3; TRBD2 agrees at 7 bases. V dropped 1 base and J dropped 1; count of bases not matched to a gene: 5. The CDR3 is 16 amino acids. Per the germline V gene, CDR1 is SGHTA and CDR2 is FQGTGA. This chain's CDR3 is CASSLINLAGTDTQYF. The CDR3 nucleotides read TGTGCCAGCAGCTTAATCAACCTAGCGGGCACAGATACGCAGTATTTT. Complete variable domain (other parts from reference TRBV7-3 and TRBJ2-3): GAGVSQTPSNKVTEKGKYVELRCDPISGHTALYWYRQSLGQGPEFLIYFQGTGAADDSGLPNDRFFAVRPEGSVSTLKIQRTERGDSAVYLCASSLINLAGTDTQYFGPGTRLTVL.

This clonotype was seen once. The V call is TRBV14, the J call TRBJ2-1; D is perhaps TRBD2 (6 bases). CDR1 SGHDN and CDR2 FVKESK come from the germline V gene. The CDR3 is 16 amino acids. V lost 1 base and J lost 8, with 18 bases in between. The CDR3 coding sequence is TGTGCCAGCAGCCAAGTCGGGGGTAGTTGGGCGGATGAGCAGTTCTTC. Protein: CASSQVGGSWADEQFF.

The chain combines TRBV10-3 with TRBJ2-1; 12 positions match TRBD2. The CDR3 runs to 18 residues. J gave up 6 bases and V 4 bases, and 13 bases lay outside the gene matches. Germline-derived CDR1 and CDR2 are ENHRY and SYGVKD. CDR3 amino acids: CAISGASGRALICNEQFF. The CDR3 DNA reads as TGTGCCATCAGTGGAGCTAGCGGGAGGGCTTTAATTTGCAATGAGCAGTTCTTC.

This sequence joins TRBV5-1 and TRBJ2-1; 8 bases line up with TRBD2. The CDR3 spans 13 residues. With V trimmed by 1 base and J by 10 bases, 4 bases remained unmatched. Germline-derived CDR1 and CDR2 are SGHRS and YFSETQ. The CDR3 DNA follows: TGCGCCAGCAGCTTGCGGGAGGGACGGGAGCAGTTCTTC. As protein: CASSLREGREQFF. Full variable domain (missing parts from reference TRBV5-1 and TRBJ2-1): KAGVTQTPRYLIKTRGQQVTLSCSPISGHRSVSWYQQTPGQGLQFLFEYFSETQRNKGNFPGRFSGRQFSNSRSEMNVSTLELGDSALYLCASSLREGREQFFGPGTRLTVL.

The rearrangement joins TRBV10-3 to TRBJ2-7; tentatively, D is TRBD1 (5 bases). V dropped 4 bases and J dropped 6 bases, with 13 bases sitting between them. The CDR3 covers 13 residues. Germline assignment: CDR1 ENHRY and CDR2 SYGVKD. The CDR3 spells CAISGAGLGEQYF. The CDR3, as DNA: TGTGCCATCAGTGGGGCAGGGCTCGGCGAGCAGTACTTC.

In this sample, this clonotype turned up many times. The chain combines TRBV29-1 with TRBJ2-7; D might be TRBD1 (5 bases). Germline CDR1 reads SQVTM; CDR2 reads ANQGSEA. The ends were cut back, 0 bases at V and 3 bases at J, with 18 bases in the middle. The CDR3 is 16 residues long. The CDR3 bases are TGCAGCGTTGAAGATGCTCAGGGCGAACAAGGCTACGAGCAGTACTTC. Its translation is CSVEDAQGEQGYEQYF.

This clonotype was seen more than once but under ten times. The V gene is TRBV24-1, the J gene TRBJ2-1; D may correspond to TRBD1 or TRBD2 (5 bases each). The CDR3 totals 15 residues. Germline loops: CDR1 KGHDR, CDR2 SFDVKD. Trimming stripped 4 bases from V and 9 bases from J, with 18 bases between. Here the CDR3 reads CATSDPSNPGSEQFF. CDR3 sequence (DNA): TGTGCCACCAGTGACCCATCGAATCCAGGGAGTGAGCAGTTCTTC.

The chain links TRBV6-2 or TRBV6-3 to TRBJ2-4, with D tentatively TRBD1 (5 bases). From germline, CDR1 is MNHEY and CDR2 SVGEGT. The CDR3 has 12 residues. Between the trimmed V and J ends, which lost 5 bases and 8 bases, there was a span of 10 bases. The CDR3, as DNA: TGTGCCAGCAGTCAGGGAAAGCACATTCAGTACTTC. Translation gives CASSQGKHIQYF.

V usage is TRBV7-9 and J usage is TRBJ2-7; D gene uncertain. The germline CDR1 and CDR2 sequences are SEHNR and FQNEAQ (reference sequence). With 0 bases removed from V and 0 bases from J, the gap between germline ends came to 12 bases. The CDR3 length is 16 residues. CDR3 bases: TGTGCCAGCAGCTTAGCCCCGACGGCGAGCTCCTACGAGCAGTACTTC. This translates into CASSLAPTASSYEQYF.